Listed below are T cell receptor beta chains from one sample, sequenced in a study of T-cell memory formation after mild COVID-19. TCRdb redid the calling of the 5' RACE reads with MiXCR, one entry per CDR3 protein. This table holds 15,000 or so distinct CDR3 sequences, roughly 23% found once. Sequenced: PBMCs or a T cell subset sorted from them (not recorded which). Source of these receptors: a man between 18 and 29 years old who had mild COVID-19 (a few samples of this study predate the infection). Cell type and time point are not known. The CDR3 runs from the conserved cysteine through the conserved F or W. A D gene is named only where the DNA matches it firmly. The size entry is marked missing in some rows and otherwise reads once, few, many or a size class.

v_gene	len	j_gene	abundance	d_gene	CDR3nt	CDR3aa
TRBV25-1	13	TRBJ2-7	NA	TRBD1	TGTGCCAGCAGTGAGACAGGGGTCTACGAGCAGTACTTC	CASSETGVYEQYF
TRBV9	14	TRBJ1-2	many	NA	TGTGCCAGCAGCGTAAGTGAATGGGACTATGGCTACACCTTC	CASSVSEWDYGYTF
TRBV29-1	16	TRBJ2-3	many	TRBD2	TGCAGCGTTGAGGCTAGCGGGGTGTCGGCAACAGATACGCAGTATTTT	CSVEASGVSATDTQYF
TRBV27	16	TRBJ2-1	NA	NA	TGTGCCAGCAGTTGGCCTCCGGGACATAAGTACAATGAGCAGTTCTTC	CASSWPPGHKYNEQFF
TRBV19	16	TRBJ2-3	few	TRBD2	TGTGCCAGTACAATTTGGGGCGGGGGTAGCACAGATACGCAGTATTTT	CASTIWGGGSTDTQYF
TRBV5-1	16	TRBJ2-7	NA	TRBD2	TGCGCCAGCAGCGGCTTAGCGGGGCTTAGCTCCTACGAGCAGTACTTC	CASSGLAGLSSYEQYF
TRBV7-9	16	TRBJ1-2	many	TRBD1	TGTGCCAGCAGCCCGACGGGACAGGGGGCCCTCTATGGCTACACCTTC	CASSPTGQGALYGYTF
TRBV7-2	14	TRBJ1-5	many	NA	TGTGCCAGCAGCTTCACTAGTGGCAATCAGCCCCAGCATTTT	CASSFTSGNQPQHF
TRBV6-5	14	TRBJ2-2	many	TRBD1	TGTGCCAGTACAGGGGGCCTAAACACCGGGGAGCTGTTTTTT	CASTGGLNTGELFF
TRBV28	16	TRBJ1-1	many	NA	TGTGCCAGCAGTTTTCTCCCCCCGAGCATTTACACTGAAGCTTTCTTT	CASSFLPPSIYTEAFF
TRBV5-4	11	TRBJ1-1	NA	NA	TGTGCCAGCAGTGGGGCCACTGAAGCTTTCTTT	CASSGATEAFF
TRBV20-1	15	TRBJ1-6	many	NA	TGCAGTGCTAGAGACACCGGGACGAGTAATTCACCCCTCCACTTT	CSARDTGTSNSPLHF
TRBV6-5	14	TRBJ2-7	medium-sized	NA	TGTGCCAGCAGTTACTACCCACGCTTCTACGAGCAGTACTTC	CASSYYPRFYEQYF